One and the same sample provided the 21 T cell receptor beta chains below, sequenced in a study of response to subunit inactivated influenza vaccine. MiXCR was run by TCRdb on the RT-PCR reads, yielding one entry per CDR3 protein. The sample yields over 750,000 distinct CDR3 sequences, 21% seen once. The sequencing used PBMCs from blood, collected around 5 days after vaccination. These receptors were taken from a man between 50 and 59 years old who received an inactivated influenza vaccine.

There are a few counts of this clonotype. The chain couples TRBV5-1 to TRBJ2-2; D gene unclear. Between the trimmed V and J ends, which lost 0 bases and 2 bases, there was a span of 14 bases. The V gene's germline CDR1 is SGHRS and CDR2 YFSETQ. The CDR3 runs 17 residues. CDR3 bases: TGCGCCAGCAGCTTGGAGGCAGGCCCCCCCAACACCGGGGAGCTGTTTTTT. This codes for CASSLEAGPPNTGELFF.

The chain employs TRBV4-1 and TRBJ1-4, with D maybe TRBD1 (5 bases). The CDR3 runs to 14 residues. Trimming shortened V by 4 bases and J by 8 bases, and 14 bases separated the two germline ends. Germline assignment: CDR1 MGHRA and CDR2 YSYEKL. For the CDR3, the DNA is TGCGCCAGCAGCCTTGGGCCCAGGGAGGAAAAACTGTTTTTT. This gives the protein CASSLGPREEKLFF.

The rearrangement links TRBV6-5 to TRBJ1-4, with TRBD1 matching over 9 bases. Germline V gives CDR1 MNHEY, CDR2 SVGAGI. The CDR3 spans 14 residues. J gave up 12 bases and V 4 bases, and 9 bases lay outside the gene matches. The CDR3 sequence: CASSSSRDRVELFF. The CDR3 DNA follows: TGTGCCAGCAGTTCGTCCCGGGACAGGGTCGAACTGTTTTTT.

This clonotype was observed a handful of times. The V and J genes are TRBV7-9 and TRBJ2-5, with 11 bases fitting TRBD2. J was trimmed by 5 bases and V by 5 bases; bases with no gene match: 10. Germline V CDR1 and CDR2: SEHNR, FQNEAQ (reference sequence). The CDR3 loop spans 16 amino acids. DNA of the CDR3: TGTGCCAGCAGCAAAACTAGCGGGAGAGGGAGGGAGACCCAGTACTTC. This translates into CASSKTSGRGRETQYF.

The chain uses TRBV7-9 and TRBJ2-5; 9 bases map to TRBD1. Germline V gene sequence: CDR1 SEHNR, CDR2 FQNEAQ (reference sequence). This CDR3 contains 13 residues. With V trimmed by 7 bases and J by 5 bases, 5 bases remained unmatched. The CDR3 spells CASNTGTGETQYF. CDR3 DNA: TGTGCCAGCAACACCGGGACAGGGGAGACCCAGTACTTC. The full variable domain, completed using reference TRBV7-9 and TRBJ2-5, is DTGVSQNPRHKITKRGQNVTFRCDPISEHNRLYWYRQTLGQGPEFLTYFQNEAQLEKSRLLSDRFSAERPKGSFSTLEIQRTEQGDSAMYLCASNTGTGETQYFGPGTRLLVL.

This clonotype was counted only a few times. This chain uses TRBV29-1 with TRBJ2-1, with D perhaps TRBD1 or TRBD2 (6 bases each). The length of the CDR3 is 16 residues. The germline V gene has CDR1 SQVTM and CDR2 ANQGSEA. Trimming left V 0 bases short and J 0 bases short, with 12 bases between. The CDR3 region is CSVEDPWGASYNEQFF. CDR3 sequence (DNA): TGCAGCGTTGAAGATCCTTGGGGGGCCTCCTACAATGAGCAGTTCTTC.

This clonotype was detected a few times. This chain links TRBV20-1 with TRBJ1-4; 7 positions match TRBD1. This CDR3 is built from 13 residues. Germline-derived CDR1 and CDR2 are DFQATT and SNEGSKA (reference sequence). Trimming cost V 6 bases and J 4 bases; bases outside gene matches: 5. CDR3 amino acids: CSANRGGNEKLFF. For the CDR3, the DNA is TGCAGTGCGAACAGGGGTGGTAATGAAAAACTGTTTTTT.

This clonotype was recorded a few times. The V gene is TRBV20-1, the J gene TRBJ1-1, with 11 positions matching TRBD1. Germline loops: CDR1 DFQATT, CDR2 SNEGSKA (reference sequence). The CDR3 totals 13 residues. V shed 6 bases and J 5 bases; nucleotides not matched to a gene: 5. The DNA for the CDR3 is TGCAGTGCCAGGACAGGGGGCGCGACTGAAGCTTTCTTT. Translated: CSARTGGATEAFF.

This clonotype was seen more than once but under ten times. J is TRBJ1-4 and V is TRBV14, with TRBD1 as a possible D gene (5 bases). The length of the CDR3 is 15 residues. Germline loops: CDR1 SGHDN, CDR2 FVKESK. V lost 1 base and J 6 bases, leaving 12 bases between the germline ends. CDR3 in amino acids: CASSQVRGTDEKLFF. For the CDR3, the DNA is TGTGCCAGCAGCCAAGTTAGAGGGACCGATGAAAAACTGTTTTTT. The complete variable domain, with remaining parts taken from reference TRBV14 and TRBJ1-4, reads EAGVTQFPSHSVIEKGQTVTLRCDPISGHDNLYWYRRVMGKEIKFLLHFVKESKQDESGMPNNRFLAERTGGTYSTLKVQPAELEDSGVYFCASSQVRGTDEKLFFGSGTQLSVL.

The chain employs TRBV10-3 and TRBJ2-5, with 12 bases fitting TRBD2. The junction had 13 bases not matched to a gene; V was cut back by 10 bases and J by 4 bases. The CDR3 is made up of 16 amino acids. The germline CDR1 and CDR2 sequences are ENHRY and SYGVKD. This CDR3 reads CATQTSGSFPGETQYF. Here the CDR3 DNA reads TGTGCCACCCAGACTAGCGGGAGTTTCCCCGGAGAGACCCAGTACTTC.

The J gene is TRBJ2-5, the V gene TRBV28; either TRBD1 or TRBD2 may fit D (7 bases each). The V and J ends lost 11 bases and 5 bases respectively, with 15 bases between them. This CDR3 is 12 amino acids long. CDR1 and CDR2 from the germline V gene are MDHEN and SYDVKM. The DNA of the CDR3 is TGTGCCTCAGGGGGGGGCCTCGAGACCCAGTACTTC. Translation gives CASGGGLETQYF.

This clonotype was found a few times. This chain connects TRBV15 to TRBJ2-1, with D possibly being TRBD1 or TRBD2 (6 bases each). CDR1 and CDR2 (germline): LNHNV, YYDKDF (reference sequence). The CDR3 loop spans 15 amino acids. Trimming cost V 2 bases and J 7 bases, with 15 bases left between them. The CDR3 loop reads CATSRQGTVRNEQFF. In nucleotides, the CDR3 is TGTGCCACCAGCAGACAGGGGACTGTAAGGAATGAGCAGTTCTTC.

The chain joins TRBV6-1 to TRBJ2-5; D gene uncertain. Looked up from germline, CDR1 is MNHNS and CDR2 is SASEGT. The CDR3 is 15 residues long. The V end lost 6 bases, the J end lost 0 bases, and 14 bases lay between the germline ends. CDR3 nucleotide sequence: TGTGCCAGCAGGGAGTCCCGGTGGTACCAAGAGACCCAGTACTTC. Amino acids: CASRESRWYQETQYF.

This clonotype occurred a few times. V usage is TRBV4-1 and J usage is TRBJ1-3; no clear D gene. CDR3 size: 18 residues. V lost 1 base and J 4 bases, leaving 20 bases between the germline ends. In germline, CDR1 is MGHRA, CDR2 YSYEKL. CDR3 nucleotide sequence: TGCGCCAGCAGCCAAGGAGTGTCAGGTGGACGAAGAGGAAACACCATATATTTT. This codes for CASSQGVSGGRRGNTIYF.

This chain connects TRBV20-1 to TRBJ1-1, with D maybe TRBD1 (6 bases). Germline V CDR1 and CDR2: DFQATT, SNEGSKA (reference sequence). The CDR3 runs 15 residues. V gave up 6 bases and J gave up 1 base, with 18 bases separating them. In nucleotides, the CDR3 is TGCAGTGCCACCCCTGTAACAGGGAAGAACACTGAAGCTTTCTTT. This sequence encodes CSATPVTGKNTEAFF.

The chain carries TRBV4-3 and TRBJ2-2; tentatively, D is TRBD1 or TRBD2 (6 bases each). The length of the CDR3 is 13 residues. V lost 6 bases and J lost 6, with 11 bases in between. CDR1 and CDR2 (germline): LGHNA, YSLEER. CDR3 DNA sequence: TGCGCCAGCAGGCCGGGGGCCGCCGGGGAGCTGTTTTTT. This translates into CASRPGAAGELFF.

This clonotype was seen a few times. The gene calls are TRBV4-2 and TRBJ2-3; D unclear. This CDR3 is built from 15 residues. Germline loops: CDR1 LGHNA, CDR2 YNFKEQ. Deletions cut 0 bases from V and 1 base from J, with 8 bases between. The CDR3 DNA is TGTGCCAGCAGCCAAGAGTATTGGGGCACAGATACGCAGTATTTT. Amino acid sequence: CASSQEYWGTDTQYF.

The chain employs TRBV29-1 and TRBJ2-7, with D hard to call. Per germline, CDR1 SQVTM and CDR2 ANQGSEA. Trimming stripped 4 bases from V and 1 base from J, with 8 bases between. This CDR3 is 12 amino acids long. Written as DNA, the CDR3 is TGCAGCGTTGGGATGACATCCTACGAGCAGTACTTC. It translates to CSVGMTSYEQYF.

In regard to this clonotype: This clone may be a read error of a much larger clone one base away. The V and J genes are TRBV6-2 or TRBV6-3 and TRBJ2-7, with D possibly being TRBD1 (6 bases). Per germline, CDR1 MNHEY and CDR2 SVGEGT. Trimming shortened V by 5 bases and J by 2 bases, and 10 bases separated the two germline ends. The CDR3 runs to 13 residues. Here the CDR3 reads CASSTGHPYEQYF. The DNA of the CDR3 is TGTGCCAGCAGTACGGGACATCCCTACGAGCAGTACTTC.

This chain connects TRBV6-4 to TRBJ2-3, with 9 nucleotides matching TRBD1. The J segment lost 2 bases and the V segment lost 6 bases, leaving 3 bases of the junction unmatched. Per the germline V gene, CDR1 is MRHNA and CDR2 is SNTAGT. This CDR3 is built from 14 residues. CDR3 loop: CASSGTGITDTQYF. CDR3 bases: TGTGCCAGCAGCGGGACAGGGATCACAGATACGCAGTATTTT.

This clonotype was counted many times. The rearrangement joins TRBV6-1 to TRBJ2-1, with no clear D. The CDR3 length is 13 residues. V gave up 6 bases and J gave up 2 bases, with 8 bases separating them. Germline V gene data show CDR1 as MNHNS and CDR2 as SASEGT. The CDR3 nucleotides read TGTGCCAGCAGAGAGATCACCTACAATGAGCAGTTCTTC. This encodes CASREITYNEQFF.